What follows is one T cell receptor beta chain and its context. J was trimmed by 5 bases and V by 6 bases; bases with no gene match: 11. Germline V gene data show CDR1 as SGHVS and CDR2 as FQNEAQ. The length of the CDR3 is 15 residues. The table came from immunoSEQ multiplex PCR; TCRdb's copy has only in-frame clones and leaves some out. The table lists 250,000 to 300,000 clones, approximately 86% of them singletons. The source of the sample is a study of blood T cell repertoires in COVID-19. This TCR derives from a woman aged 45-65 years who had recovered from COVID-19. The V and J genes are TRBV7-8 and TRBJ2-5; 8 nucleotides line up with TRBD1. The sequenced material came from peripheral blood. CDR3: CASSSTQGAGETQYF. The CDR3 coding sequence is TGTGCCAGCAGTTCCACCCAGGGGGCCGGTGAGACCCAGTACTTC.